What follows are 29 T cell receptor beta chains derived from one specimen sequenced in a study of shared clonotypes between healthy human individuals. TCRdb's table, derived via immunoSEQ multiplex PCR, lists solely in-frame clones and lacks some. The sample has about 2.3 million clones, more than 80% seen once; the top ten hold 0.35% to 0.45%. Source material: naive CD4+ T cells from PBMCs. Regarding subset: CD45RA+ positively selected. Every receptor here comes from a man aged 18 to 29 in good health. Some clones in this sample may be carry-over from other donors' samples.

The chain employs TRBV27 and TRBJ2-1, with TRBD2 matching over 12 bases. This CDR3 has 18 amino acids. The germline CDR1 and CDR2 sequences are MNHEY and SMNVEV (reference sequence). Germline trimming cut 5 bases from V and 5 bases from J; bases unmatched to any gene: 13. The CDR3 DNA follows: TGTGCCAGCAGTCTTCACCGGACTAGCGGGATAGTCCACAATGAGCAGTTCTTC. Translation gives CASSLHRTSGIVHNEQFF.

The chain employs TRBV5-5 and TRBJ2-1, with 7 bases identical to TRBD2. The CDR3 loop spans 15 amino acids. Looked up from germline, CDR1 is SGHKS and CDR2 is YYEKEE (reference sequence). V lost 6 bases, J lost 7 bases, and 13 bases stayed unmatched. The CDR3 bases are TGTGCCAGCACCAGTTGGGGCGGGGGACCTAATGAGCAGTTCTTC. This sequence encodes CASTSWGGGPNEQFF.

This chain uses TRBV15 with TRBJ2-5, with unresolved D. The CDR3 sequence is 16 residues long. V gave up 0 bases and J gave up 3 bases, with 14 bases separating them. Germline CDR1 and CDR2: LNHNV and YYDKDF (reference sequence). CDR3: CATSRDHGRPKETQYF. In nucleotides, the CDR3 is TGTGCCACCAGCAGAGATCATGGCAGGCCGAAAGAGACCCAGTACTTC.

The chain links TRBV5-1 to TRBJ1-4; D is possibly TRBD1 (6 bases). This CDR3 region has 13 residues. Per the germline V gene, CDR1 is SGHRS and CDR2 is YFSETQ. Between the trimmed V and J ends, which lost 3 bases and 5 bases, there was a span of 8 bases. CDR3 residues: CASSSRGNEKLFF. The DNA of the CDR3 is TGCGCCAGCAGCTCAAGGGGGAATGAAAAACTGTTTTTT.

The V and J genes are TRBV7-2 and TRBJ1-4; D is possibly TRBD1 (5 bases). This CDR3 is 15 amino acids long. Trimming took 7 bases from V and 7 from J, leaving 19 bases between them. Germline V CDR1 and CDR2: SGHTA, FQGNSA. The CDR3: CASTPLGGGGEKLFF. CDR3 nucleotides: TGTGCCAGCACCCCCCTGGGGGGAGGTGGTGAAAAACTGTTTTTT.

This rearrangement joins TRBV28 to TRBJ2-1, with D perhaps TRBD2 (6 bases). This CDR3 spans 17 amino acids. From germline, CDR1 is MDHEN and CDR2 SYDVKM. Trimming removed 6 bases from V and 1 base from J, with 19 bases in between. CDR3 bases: TGTGCCAGCAGCTCCCGGGAAGGGACTTTTTCCTACAATGAGCAGTTCTTC. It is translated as CASSSREGTFSYNEQFF.

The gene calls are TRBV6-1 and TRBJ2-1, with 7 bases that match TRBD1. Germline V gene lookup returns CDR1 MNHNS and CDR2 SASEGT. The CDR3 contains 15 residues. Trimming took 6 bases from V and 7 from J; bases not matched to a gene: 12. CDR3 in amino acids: CASRIDREVRNEQFF. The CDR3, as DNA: TGTGCCAGCAGAATTGACAGGGAAGTTAGGAATGAGCAGTTCTTC.

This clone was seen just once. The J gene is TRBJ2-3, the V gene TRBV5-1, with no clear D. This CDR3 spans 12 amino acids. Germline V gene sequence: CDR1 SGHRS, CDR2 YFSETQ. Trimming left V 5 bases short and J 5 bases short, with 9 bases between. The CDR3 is CASRQMGDTQYF. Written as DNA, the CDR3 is TGCGCCAGCAGGCAAATGGGAGATACGCAGTATTTT.

CDR3 in amino acids: CATSRVWERETQYF. CDR3 coding DNA: TGTGCCACCAGCAGAGTCTGGGAAAGGGAGACCCAGTACTTC. The rearrangement uses TRBV15 and TRBJ2-5; D not certain. This CDR3 spans 14 amino acids. V lost 1 base, J lost 5 bases, and 11 bases lay in between. The V gene's germline CDR1 is LNHNV and CDR2 YYDKDF (reference sequence). The variable domain in full, with the rest retrieved from reference TRBV15 and TRBJ2-5, is DAMVIQNPRYQVTQFGKPVTLSCSQTLNHNVMYWYQQKSSQAPKLLFHYYDKDFNNEADTPDNFQSRRPNTSFCFLDIRSPGLGDTAMYLCATSRVWERETQYFGPGTRLLVL.

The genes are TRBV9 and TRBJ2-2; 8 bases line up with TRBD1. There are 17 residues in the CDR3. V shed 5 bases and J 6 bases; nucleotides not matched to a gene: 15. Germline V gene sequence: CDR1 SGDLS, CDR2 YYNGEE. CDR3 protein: CASSRQTGARRAGELFF. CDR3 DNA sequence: TGTGCCAGCAGTCGCCAGACAGGGGCGAGAAGGGCCGGGGAGCTGTTTTTT.

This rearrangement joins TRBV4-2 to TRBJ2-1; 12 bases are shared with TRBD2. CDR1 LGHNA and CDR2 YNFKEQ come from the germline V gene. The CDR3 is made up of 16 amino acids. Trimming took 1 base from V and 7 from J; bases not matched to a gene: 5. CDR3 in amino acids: CASSQVLTSGGNEQFF. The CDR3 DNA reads TGTGCCAGCAGCCAAGTTCTGACTAGCGGGGGAAATGAGCAGTTCTTC.

This chain's CDR3 is CASSQVGTVNGYTF. CDR3 sequence (DNA): TGTGCCAGCAGCCAGGTGGGGACAGTGAATGGCTACACCTTC. The chain links TRBV14 to TRBJ1-2; 7 bases line up with TRBD1. Germline CDR1 is SGHDN and CDR2 is FVKESK. Losses at the gene ends were 3 bases for V and 6 bases for J; bases not matched to a gene: 7. The CDR3 sequence is 14 residues long.

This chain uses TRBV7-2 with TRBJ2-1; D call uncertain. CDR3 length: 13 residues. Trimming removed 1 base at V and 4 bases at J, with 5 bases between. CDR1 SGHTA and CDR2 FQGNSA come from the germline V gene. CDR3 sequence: CASSLGWYNEQFF. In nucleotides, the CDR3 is TGTGCCAGCAGCTTAGGGTGGTACAATGAGCAGTTCTTC.

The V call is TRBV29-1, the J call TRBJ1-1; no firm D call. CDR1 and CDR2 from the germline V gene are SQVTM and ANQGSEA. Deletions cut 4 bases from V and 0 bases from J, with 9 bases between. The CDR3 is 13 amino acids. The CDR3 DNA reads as TGCAGCGTTGTTTTGATGGTGAACACTGAAGCTTTCTTT. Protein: CSVVLMVNTEAFF.

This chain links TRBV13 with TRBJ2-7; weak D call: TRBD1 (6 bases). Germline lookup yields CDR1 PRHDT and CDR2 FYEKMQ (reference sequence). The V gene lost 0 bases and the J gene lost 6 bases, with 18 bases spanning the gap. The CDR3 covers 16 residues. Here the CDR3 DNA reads TGTGCCAGCAGCTTAGGGAGGACAGCTCCTAGTCTCGAGCAGTACTTC. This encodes CASSLGRTAPSLEQYF.

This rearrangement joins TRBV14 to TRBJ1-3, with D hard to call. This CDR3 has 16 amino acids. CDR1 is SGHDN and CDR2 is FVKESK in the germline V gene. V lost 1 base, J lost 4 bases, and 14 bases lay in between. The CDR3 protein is CASSQVPGFSGNTIYF. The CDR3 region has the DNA TGTGCCAGCAGCCAAGTTCCGGGCTTCTCAGGAAACACCATATATTTT. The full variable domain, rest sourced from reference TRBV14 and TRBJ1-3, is EAGVTQFPSHSVIEKGQTVTLRCDPISGHDNLYWYRRVMGKEIKFLLHFVKESKQDESGMPNNRFLAERTGGTYSTLKVQPAELEDSGVYFCASSQVPGFSGNTIYFGEGSWLTVV.

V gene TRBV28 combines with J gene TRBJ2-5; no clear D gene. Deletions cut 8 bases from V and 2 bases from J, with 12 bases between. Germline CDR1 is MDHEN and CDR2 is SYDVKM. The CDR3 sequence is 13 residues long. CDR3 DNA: TGTGCCAGCTTCGTGTGTCGGCAAGAGACCCAGTACTTC. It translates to CASFVCRQETQYF.

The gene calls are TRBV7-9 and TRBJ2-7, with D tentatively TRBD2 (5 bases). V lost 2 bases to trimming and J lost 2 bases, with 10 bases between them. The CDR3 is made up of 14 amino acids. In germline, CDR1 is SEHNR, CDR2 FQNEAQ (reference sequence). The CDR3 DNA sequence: TGTGCCAGCAGCTTATTTGACTATACCTACGAGCAGTACTTC. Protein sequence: CASSLFDYTYEQYF.

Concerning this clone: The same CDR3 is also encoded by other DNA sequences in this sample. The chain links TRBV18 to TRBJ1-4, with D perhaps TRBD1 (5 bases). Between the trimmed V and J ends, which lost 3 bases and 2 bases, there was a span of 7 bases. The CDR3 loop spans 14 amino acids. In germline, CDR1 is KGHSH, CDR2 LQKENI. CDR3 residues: CASSPGLTNEKLFF. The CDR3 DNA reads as TGTGCCAGCTCACCGGGACTGACTAATGAAAAACTGTTTTTT.

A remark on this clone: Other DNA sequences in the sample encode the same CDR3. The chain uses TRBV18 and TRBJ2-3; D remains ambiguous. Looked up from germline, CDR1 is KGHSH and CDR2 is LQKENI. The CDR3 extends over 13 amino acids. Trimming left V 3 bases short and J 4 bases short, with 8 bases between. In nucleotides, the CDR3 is TGTGCCAGCTCACCCTACTCTGCAGATACGCAGTATTTT. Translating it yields CASSPYSADTQYF.

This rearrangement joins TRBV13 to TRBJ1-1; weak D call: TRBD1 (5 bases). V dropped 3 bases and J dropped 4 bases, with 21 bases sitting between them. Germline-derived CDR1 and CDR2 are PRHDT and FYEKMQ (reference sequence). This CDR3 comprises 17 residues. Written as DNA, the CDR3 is TGTGCCAGCAGCTTCTATGGGAGGGGCAGCTGGAGCACTGAAGCTTTCTTT. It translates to CASSFYGRGSWSTEAFF.

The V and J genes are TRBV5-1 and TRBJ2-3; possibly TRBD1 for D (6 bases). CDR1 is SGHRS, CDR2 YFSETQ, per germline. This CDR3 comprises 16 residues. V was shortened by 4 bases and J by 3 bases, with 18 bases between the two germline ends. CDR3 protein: CASSEGTSALTDTQYF. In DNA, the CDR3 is TGCGCCAGCAGCGAAGGGACAAGCGCACTTACAGATACGCAGTATTTT.

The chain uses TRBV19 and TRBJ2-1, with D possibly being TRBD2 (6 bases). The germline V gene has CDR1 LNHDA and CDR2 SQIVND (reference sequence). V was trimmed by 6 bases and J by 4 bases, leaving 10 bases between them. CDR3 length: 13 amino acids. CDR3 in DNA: TGTGCCAGTAGCCCGACTAGATACAATGAGCAGTTCTTC. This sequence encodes CASSPTRYNEQFF.

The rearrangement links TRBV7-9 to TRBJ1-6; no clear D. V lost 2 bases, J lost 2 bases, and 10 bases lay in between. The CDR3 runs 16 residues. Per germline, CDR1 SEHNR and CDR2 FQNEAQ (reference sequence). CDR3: CASSLREGAYNSPLHF. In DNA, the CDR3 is TGTGCCAGCAGCTTACGCGAAGGAGCCTATAATTCACCCCTCCACTTT.

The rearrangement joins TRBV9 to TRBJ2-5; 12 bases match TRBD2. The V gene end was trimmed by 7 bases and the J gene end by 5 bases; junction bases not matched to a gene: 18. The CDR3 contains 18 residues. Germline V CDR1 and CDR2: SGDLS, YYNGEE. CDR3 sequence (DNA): TGTGCCAGCTCCTTCTCAACTTCTTCTAGCGGGAGGGTTGAGACCCAGTACTTC. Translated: CASSFSTSSSGRVETQYF.

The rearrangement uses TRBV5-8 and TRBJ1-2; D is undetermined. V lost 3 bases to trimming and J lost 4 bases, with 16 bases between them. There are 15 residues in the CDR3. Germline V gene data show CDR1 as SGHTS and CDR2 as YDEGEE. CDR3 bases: TGTGCCAGCAGCTGGGAGGTGGCGAGTGGCTATGGCTACACCTTC. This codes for CASSWEVASGYGYTF.

In DNA, the CDR3 is TGTGCCAGCTCACCACAGGGGGCGTTGAAGGAAAAACTGTTTTTT. As protein: CASSPQGALKEKLFF. The rearrangement joins TRBV18 to TRBJ1-4, with 7 bases aligning to TRBD1. Germline lookup yields CDR1 KGHSH and CDR2 LQKENI. CDR3 size: 15 residues. Trimming at V came to 1 base and at J to 8 bases, leaving 7 bases not matched to a gene.

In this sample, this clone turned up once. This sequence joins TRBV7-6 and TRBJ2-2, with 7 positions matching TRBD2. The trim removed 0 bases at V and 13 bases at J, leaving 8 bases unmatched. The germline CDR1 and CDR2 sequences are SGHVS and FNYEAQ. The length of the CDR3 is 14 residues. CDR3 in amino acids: CASSLAAGRSALFF. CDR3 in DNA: TGTGCCAGCAGCTTAGCGGCCGGGAGGAGTGCGCTGTTTTTT.

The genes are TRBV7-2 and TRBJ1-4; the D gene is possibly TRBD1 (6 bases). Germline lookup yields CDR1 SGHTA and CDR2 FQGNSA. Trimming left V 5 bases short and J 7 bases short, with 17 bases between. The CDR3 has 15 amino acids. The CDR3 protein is CASSPNRALSEKLFF. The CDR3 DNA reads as TGTGCCAGCAGCCCCAACAGGGCATTGTCTGAAAAACTGTTTTTT.